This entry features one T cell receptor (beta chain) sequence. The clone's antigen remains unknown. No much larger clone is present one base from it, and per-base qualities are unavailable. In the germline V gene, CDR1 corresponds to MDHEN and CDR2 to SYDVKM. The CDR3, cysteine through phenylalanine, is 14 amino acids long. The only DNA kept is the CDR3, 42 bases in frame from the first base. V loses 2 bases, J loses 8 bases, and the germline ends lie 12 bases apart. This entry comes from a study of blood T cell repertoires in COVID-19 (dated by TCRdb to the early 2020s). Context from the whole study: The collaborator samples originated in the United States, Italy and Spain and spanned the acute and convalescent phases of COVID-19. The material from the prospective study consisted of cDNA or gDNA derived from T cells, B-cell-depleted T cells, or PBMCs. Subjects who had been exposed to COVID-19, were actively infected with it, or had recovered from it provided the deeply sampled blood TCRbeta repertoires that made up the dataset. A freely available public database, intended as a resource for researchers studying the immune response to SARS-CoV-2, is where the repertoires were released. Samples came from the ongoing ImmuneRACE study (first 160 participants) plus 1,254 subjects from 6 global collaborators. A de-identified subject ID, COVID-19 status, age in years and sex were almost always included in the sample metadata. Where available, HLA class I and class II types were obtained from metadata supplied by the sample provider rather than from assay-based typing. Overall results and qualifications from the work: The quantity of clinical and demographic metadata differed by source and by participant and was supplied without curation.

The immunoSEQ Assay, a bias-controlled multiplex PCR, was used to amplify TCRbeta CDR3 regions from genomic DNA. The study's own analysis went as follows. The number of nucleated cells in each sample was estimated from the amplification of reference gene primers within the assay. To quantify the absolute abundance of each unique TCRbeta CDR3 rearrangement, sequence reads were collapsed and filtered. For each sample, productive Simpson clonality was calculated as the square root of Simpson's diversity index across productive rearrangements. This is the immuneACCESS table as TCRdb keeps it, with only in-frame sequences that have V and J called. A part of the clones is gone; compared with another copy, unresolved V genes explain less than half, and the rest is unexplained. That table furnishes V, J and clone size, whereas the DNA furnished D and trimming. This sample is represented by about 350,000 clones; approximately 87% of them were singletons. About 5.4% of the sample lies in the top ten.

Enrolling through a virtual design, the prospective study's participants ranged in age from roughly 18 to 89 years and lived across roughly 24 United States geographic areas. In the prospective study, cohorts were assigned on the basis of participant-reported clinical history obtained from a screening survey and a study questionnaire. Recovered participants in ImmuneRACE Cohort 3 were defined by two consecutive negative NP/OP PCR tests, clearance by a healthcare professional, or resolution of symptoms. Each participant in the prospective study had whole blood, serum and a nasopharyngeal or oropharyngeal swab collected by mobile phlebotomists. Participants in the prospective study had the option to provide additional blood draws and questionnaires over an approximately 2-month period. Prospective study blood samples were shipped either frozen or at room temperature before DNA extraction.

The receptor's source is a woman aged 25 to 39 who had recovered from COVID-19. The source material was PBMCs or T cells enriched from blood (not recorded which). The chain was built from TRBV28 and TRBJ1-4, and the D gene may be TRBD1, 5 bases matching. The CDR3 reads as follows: CASSLGQGYEKLFF. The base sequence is TGTGCCAGCAGTTTAGGTCAGGGTTACGAAAAACTGTTTTTT.